Listed below are T cell receptor beta chains from one sample, sequenced in a study of blood T cell repertoires in COVID-19. The repertoire was sequenced with immunoSEQ multiplex PCR; TCRdb's copy has only in-frame clones and lacks some. The profile shows around 120,000 clones, around 86% of them singletons. Sequencing used peripheral blood. These receptor sequences come from a middle-aged man with active or convalescent COVID-19. Each CDR3 is given with its conserved first and last residue. Fields, in order: V gene, J gene, CDR3 protein.

v_gene: TRBV9; j_gene: TRBJ1-1; CDR3aa: CASSVDGGDTEAFF
v_gene: TRBV10-3; j_gene: TRBJ2-2; CDR3aa: CAISSGAGELFF
v_gene: TRBV9; j_gene: TRBJ2-1; CDR3aa: CASSPPAGVTYNEQFF
v_gene: TRBV10-3; j_gene: TRBJ2-1; CDR3aa: CAITTRDREGNEQFF
v_gene: TRBV29-1; j_gene: TRBJ1-3; CDR3aa: CSVGTVGNTIYF
v_gene: TRBV6-6; j_gene: TRBJ2-7; CDR3aa: CASSSKGSGVYEQYF
v_gene: TRBV18; j_gene: TRBJ2-6; CDR3aa: CASSPPGTGTGANVLTF
v_gene: TRBV7-9; j_gene: TRBJ1-3; CDR3aa: CASSFYGDSSGNTIYF
v_gene: TRBV6-5; j_gene: TRBJ2-5; CDR3aa: CASSYSRGGGQETQYF
v_gene: TRBV7-9; j_gene: TRBJ2-3; CDR3aa: CASSVGDRERTDTQYF
v_gene: TRBV5-1; j_gene: TRBJ1-3; CDR3aa: CASSPSTGQGNTIYF
v_gene: TRBV2; j_gene: TRBJ1-1; CDR3aa: CASSDRTLTEAFF
v_gene: TRBV5-1; j_gene: TRBJ2-5; CDR3aa: CASSTILGVEKKTQYF
v_gene: TRBV10-3; j_gene: TRBJ2-7; CDR3aa: CAINSPGQGVEKQYF
v_gene: TRBV27; j_gene: TRBJ1-5; CDR3aa: CASRSGKGQPQHF
v_gene: TRBV23-1; j_gene: TRBJ1-4; CDR3aa: CASSPPGQTATNEKLFF
v_gene: TRBV4-1; j_gene: TRBJ1-4; CDR3aa: CASSQAVTGGRFF
v_gene: TRBV7-6; j_gene: TRBJ1-5; CDR3aa: CASSPGTGSSNQPQHF
v_gene: TRBV19; j_gene: TRBJ1-5; CDR3aa: CASSTQVVNSNQPQHF
v_gene: TRBV7-2; j_gene: TRBJ2-3; CDR3aa: CASSLGSSGGGDTQYF
v_gene: TRBV9; j_gene: TRBJ2-1; CDR3aa: CASSARTSAYNEQFF
v_gene: TRBV7-2; j_gene: TRBJ2-2; CDR3aa: CASSLAGGGPSSGELFF
v_gene: TRBV9; j_gene: TRBJ1-4; CDR3aa: CASSGGQLAEKLFF
v_gene: TRBV6-1; j_gene: TRBJ1-5; CDR3aa: CASSEAWSNQPQHF
v_gene: TRBV2; j_gene: TRBJ2-7; CDR3aa: CASSLTGAGEQYF
v_gene: TRBV6-1; j_gene: TRBJ1-6; CDR3aa: CASSERDGSAGNSPLHF
v_gene: TRBV19; j_gene: TRBJ1-5; CDR3aa: CASSILQGADQPQHF
v_gene: TRBV2; j_gene: TRBJ1-4; CDR3aa: CASSGLRDRAATNEKLFF
v_gene: TRBV5-4; j_gene: TRBJ2-1; CDR3aa: CASSRPLVGGLSYNEQFF
v_gene: TRBV7-2; j_gene: TRBJ1-1; CDR3aa: CASSLTGQNTEAFF
v_gene: TRBV30; j_gene: TRBJ1-5; CDR3aa: CAWSLTGGNQPQHF
v_gene: TRBV6-5; j_gene: TRBJ1-5; CDR3aa: CASKSRGNQPQHF
v_gene: TRBV7-9; j_gene: TRBJ2-6; CDR3aa: CASRQTGAGANVLTF
v_gene: TRBV9; j_gene: TRBJ2-7; CDR3aa: CASSVANAGPYEQYF
v_gene: TRBV7-3; j_gene: TRBJ2-7; CDR3aa: CASSLGAGYEQYF
v_gene: TRBV5-1; j_gene: TRBJ2-5; CDR3aa: CASSLSGEGETQYF
v_gene: TRBV7-9; j_gene: TRBJ1-6; CDR3aa: CASSRGQGNSPLHF
v_gene: TRBV10-1; j_gene: TRBJ2-3; CDR3aa: CASSESAGGRYTQYF
v_gene: TRBV14; j_gene: TRBJ1-5; CDR3aa: CASGGQGAAQPQHF
v_gene: TRBV18; j_gene: TRBJ2-2; CDR3aa: CASSPTGANTGELFF